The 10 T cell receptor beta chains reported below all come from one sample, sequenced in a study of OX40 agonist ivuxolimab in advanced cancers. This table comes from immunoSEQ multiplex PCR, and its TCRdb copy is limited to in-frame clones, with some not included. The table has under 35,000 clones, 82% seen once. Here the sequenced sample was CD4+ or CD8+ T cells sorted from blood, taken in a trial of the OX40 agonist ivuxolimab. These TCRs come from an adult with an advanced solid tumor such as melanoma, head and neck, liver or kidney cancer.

The CDR3 loop is CASSPGLPGRGNSNQPQHF. CDR3 nucleotide sequence: TGTGCCAGCAGCCCAGGCCTGCCGGGCAGGGGGAATAGCAATCAGCCCCAGCATTTT. The chain carries TRBV7-8 and TRBJ1-5, with 7 bases fitting TRBD1. The CDR3 consists of 19 residues. Germline V gene lookup returns CDR1 SGHVS and CDR2 FQNEAQ. V was clipped by 5 bases and J by 0 bases; unmatched bases: 16.

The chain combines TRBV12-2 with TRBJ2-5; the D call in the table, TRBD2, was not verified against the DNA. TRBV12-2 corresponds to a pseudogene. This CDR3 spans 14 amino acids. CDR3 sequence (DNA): TGTGCAAGTCGCTTAGAGACGGGGCAAGAGACCCAGTACTTC. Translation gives CASRLETGQETQYF.

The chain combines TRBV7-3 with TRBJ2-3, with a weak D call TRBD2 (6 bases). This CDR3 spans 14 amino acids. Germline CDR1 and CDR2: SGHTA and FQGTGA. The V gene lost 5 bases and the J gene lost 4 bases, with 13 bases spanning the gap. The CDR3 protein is CASSPSGEADTQYF. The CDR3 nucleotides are TGTGCCAGCAGCCCGTCGGGGGAGGCAGATACGCAGTATTTT.

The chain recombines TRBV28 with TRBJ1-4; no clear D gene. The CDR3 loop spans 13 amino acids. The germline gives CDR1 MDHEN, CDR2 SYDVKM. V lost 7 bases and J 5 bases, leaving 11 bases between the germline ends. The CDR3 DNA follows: TGTGCCAGCAAAGTCACTGCGAATGAAAAACTGTTTTTT. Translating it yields CASKVTANEKLFF.

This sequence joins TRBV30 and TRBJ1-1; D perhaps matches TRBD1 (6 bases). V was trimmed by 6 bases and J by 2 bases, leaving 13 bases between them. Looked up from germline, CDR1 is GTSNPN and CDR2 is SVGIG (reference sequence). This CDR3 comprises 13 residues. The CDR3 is CACTRGLNTEAFF. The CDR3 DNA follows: TGTGCCTGCACCAGGGGCCTAAACACTGAAGCTTTCTTT.

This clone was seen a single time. The CDR3: CASSLASGRYEQYF. The CDR3 DNA sequence: TGTGCCAGCAGCTTAGCTAGCGGGAGATACGAGCAGTACTTC. The rearrangement uses TRBV11-1 and TRBJ2-5, with 9 bases fitting TRBD2. The J call may be faulty, since TRBJ2-7 better matches the DNA end. The CDR3 length is 14 residues. CDR1 is SGHAT, CDR2 FQDESV, per germline (reference sequence).

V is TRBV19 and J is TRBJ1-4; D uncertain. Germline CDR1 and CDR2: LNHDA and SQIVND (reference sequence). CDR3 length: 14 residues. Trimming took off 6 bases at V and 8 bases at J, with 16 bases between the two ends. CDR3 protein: CASSRGQVREKLFF. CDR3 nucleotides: TGTGCCAGTAGCCGAGGGCAGGTCCGGGAAAAACTGTTTTTT.

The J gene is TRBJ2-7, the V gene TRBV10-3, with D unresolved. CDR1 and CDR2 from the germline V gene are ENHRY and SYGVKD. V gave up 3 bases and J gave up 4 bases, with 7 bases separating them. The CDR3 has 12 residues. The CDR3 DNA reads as TGTGCCATCAGTGACTGGCAGTACGAGCAGTACTTC. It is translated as CAISDWQYEQYF.

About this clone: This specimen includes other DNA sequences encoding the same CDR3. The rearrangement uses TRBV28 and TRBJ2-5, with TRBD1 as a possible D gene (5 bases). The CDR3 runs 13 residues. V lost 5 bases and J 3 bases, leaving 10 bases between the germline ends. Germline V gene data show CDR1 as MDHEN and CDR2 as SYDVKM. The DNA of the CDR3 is TGTGCCAGCAGTACGCCAGGGAAAGAGACCCAGTACTTC. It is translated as CASSTPGKETQYF.

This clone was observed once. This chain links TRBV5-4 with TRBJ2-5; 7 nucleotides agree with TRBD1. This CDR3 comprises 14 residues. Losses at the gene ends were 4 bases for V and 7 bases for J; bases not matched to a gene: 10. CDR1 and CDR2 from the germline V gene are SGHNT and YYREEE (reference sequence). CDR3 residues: CASSLRQGDRTQYF. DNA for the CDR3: TGTGCCAGCAGCCTTAGACAGGGCGATCGGACCCAGTACTTC.